This T cell receptor (beta chain) was observed in a study of CD8 T cells in ankylosing spondylitis. The table lists this clonotype with many counts. MiXCR, run by TCRdb on the 5' RACE reads, gives a single entry per CDR3 protein. Among a few hundred thousand distinct CDR3 sequences listed, about 10% were seen once. The germline V gene has CDR1 DFQATT and CDR2 SNEGSKA (reference sequence). V lost 0 bases, J lost 3 bases, and 11 bases lay in between. The CDR3 has 14 residues. The sequenced material came from blood, either unsorted or a sorted T cell fraction (not recorded which). The rearrangement uses TRBV20-1 and TRBJ2-5, with D perhaps matching TRBD2 (6 bases). This receptor was obtained from a male donor with ankylosing spondylitis or in good health (not recorded which). The CDR3, as DNA: TGCAGTGCTAGAGATGGGACTGGGAAAGAGACCCAGTACTTC. Translated: CSARDGTGKETQYF.